The 18 T cell receptor beta chains in this list originate from one sample, sequenced in a study of neurological immune-mediated disorders. TCRdb used MiXCR to reprocess the 5' RACE reads, holding one entry per CDR3 protein. The sample lists 50,000 to 65,000 distinct CDR3 sequences, around 4% seen once, with roughly 1.5% in the top ten. The sequencing input was PBMCs. These receptors were collected from a man aged 25 to 45 with multiple sclerosis.

Ten or more counts support this clonotype. This chain uses TRBV5-6 with TRBJ1-1, with D hard to call. The V end was cut by 1 base, the J end by 1 base, with 5 bases between. The CDR3 consists of 13 residues. Germline V gives CDR1 SGHDT, CDR2 YYEEEE. DNA for the CDR3: TGTGCCAGCAGCTTGTGGCCGAACACTGAAGCTTTCTTT. It is translated as CASSLWPNTEAFF.

This clonotype has only a few counts. CDR3 in DNA: TGTGCCAGCAGTTACAGTTTTAAGAACACTGAAGCTTTCTTT. It codes for CASSYSFKNTEAFF. This sequence joins TRBV6-6 and TRBJ1-1; D is ambiguous. CDR3 length: 14 amino acids. In germline, CDR1 is MNHNY, CDR2 SVGAGI (reference sequence). Trimming pared 2 bases from V and 1 base from J, leaving 8 bases between.

This chain joins TRBV9 and TRBJ1-5; TRBD1 might be the D (6 bases). V was pared by 5 bases and J by 4 bases, with 16 bases between. CDR1 is SGDLS, CDR2 YYNGEE, per germline. This CDR3 is built from 15 residues. Here the CDR3 reads CASRFEPGTNQPQHF. As DNA, the CDR3 is TGTGCCAGCAGGTTTGAGCCCGGGACAAATCAGCCCCAGCATTTT.

This clonotype was seen repeatedly, ten times or more. The chain links TRBV28 to TRBJ2-7; TRBD2 aligns across 9 bases. V trimming: 10 bases; J trimming: 6 bases; junction bases outside the gene matches: 10. The CDR3 covers 13 residues. Germline V gene sequence: CDR1 MDHEN, CDR2 SYDVKM. In DNA, the CDR3 is TGTGCCACCAGGGGAGCGGGGGGTGGCGAGCAGTACTTC. Its translation is CATRGAGGGEQYF.

This clonotype appeared many times. The chain links TRBV5-1 to TRBJ2-7, with 9 bases matching TRBD1. V shed 4 bases, J shed 5 bases, and the junction held 7 bases outside the gene matches. Germline V gives CDR1 SGHRS, CDR2 YFSETQ. This CDR3 contains 14 residues. CDR3 nucleotide sequence: TGCGCCAGCAGCGCCTTACAGGGGGCCAACGAGCAGTACTTC. It translates to CASSALQGANEQYF.

This clonotype occurred many times. This chain links TRBV6-5 with TRBJ1-1; no reliable D call. The CDR3 sequence is 14 residues long. Germline CDR1 and CDR2: MNHEY and SVGAGI. The ends were cut back, 5 bases at V and 4 bases at J, with 14 bases in the middle. The CDR3 reads CASSPGEVGTEAFF. CDR3 sequence (DNA): TGTGCCAGCAGTCCCGGGGAGGTCGGCACTGAAGCTTTCTTT.

In its sample, this clonotype was seen a few times. The J gene is TRBJ2-1, the V gene TRBV20-1; TRBD1 is a possible D gene (6 bases). The CDR3 loop spans 14 amino acids. Germline lookup yields CDR1 DFQATT and CDR2 SNEGSKA (reference sequence). V lost 8 bases, J lost 7 bases, and 21 bases lay in between. Here the CDR3 reads CSSEIRTVGNEQFF. Written as DNA, the CDR3 is TGCAGTTCTGAAATCCGGACAGTCGGGAATGAGCAGTTCTTC.

This clonotype was counted ten times or more. V gene TRBV20-1 combines with J gene TRBJ1-1; D is ambiguous. The length of the CDR3 is 14 residues. V was trimmed by 1 base and J by 3 bases, leaving 12 bases between them. Germline assignment: CDR1 DFQATT and CDR2 SNEGSKA (reference sequence). CDR3 in amino acids: CSARVPDGDTEAFF. The CDR3 DNA reads TGCAGTGCTAGAGTTCCGGATGGAGACACTGAAGCTTTCTTT.

In its sample, this clonotype was seen many times. The rearrangement uses TRBV29-1 and TRBJ1-1, with D uncertain. Germline V gene data show CDR1 as SQVTM and CDR2 as ANQGSEA. CDR3 length: 13 amino acids. The germline V and J ends were trimmed by 8 bases and 5 bases, with 18 bases remaining between them. Here the CDR3 DNA reads TGCAGCACCAAACCGGCGGGAGGGACTGAAGCTTTCTTT. It encodes CSTKPAGGTEAFF.

This clonotype was counted ten times or more. The chain uses TRBV7-9 and TRBJ2-7; TRBD1 matches at 9 bases. Germline V CDR1 and CDR2: SEHNR, FQNEAQ (reference sequence). V shed 5 bases, J shed 0 bases, and the junction held 5 bases outside the gene matches. This CDR3 is 15 amino acids long. This CDR3 is CASSLGQGSSYEQYF. The CDR3 bases are TGTGCCAGCAGCCTTGGACAGGGGAGCTCCTACGAGCAGTACTTC.

This clonotype has ten or more counts. This sequence joins TRBV5-1 and TRBJ1-1, with a tentative D call TRBD1 (6 bases). Germline V gene lookup returns CDR1 SGHRS and CDR2 YFSETQ. Between the trimmed V and J ends, which lost 2 bases and 3 bases, there was a span of 8 bases. The CDR3 loop spans 13 amino acids. This CDR3 reads CASSLNRDTEAFF. Written as DNA, the CDR3 is TGCGCCAGCAGCTTAAACAGGGACACTGAAGCTTTCTTT. The full variable domain, completed using reference TRBV5-1 and TRBJ1-1, is KAGVTQTPRYLIKTRGQQVTLSCSPISGHRSVSWYQQTPGQGLQFLFEYFSETQRNKGNFPGRFSGRQFSNSRSEMNVSTLELGDSALYLCASSLNRDTEAFFGQGTRLTVV.

This clonotype was detected many times. The chain joins TRBV28 to TRBJ2-7; 13 nucleotides agree with TRBD2. The ends lost 4 bases at V and 2 bases at J; junction bases unmatched: 2. The CDR3 loop spans 15 amino acids. Germline lookup yields CDR1 MDHEN and CDR2 SYDVKM. This CDR3 is CASSSGLAGAYEQYF. In DNA form, the CDR3 reads TGTGCCAGCAGTTCCGGACTAGCGGGAGCCTACGAGCAGTACTTC.

This clonotype came up many times. CDR3 in DNA: TGTGCCAGCAAGCTTCCGACCACTGAAGCTTTCTTT. Translated, it gives CASKLPTTEAFF. The J gene is TRBJ1-1, the V gene TRBV7-9; no definite D call. CDR1 is SEHNR and CDR2 is FQNEAQ in the germline V gene (reference sequence). Trimming removed 7 bases from V and 4 bases from J, with 10 bases in between. There are 12 residues in the CDR3.

A few counts support this clonotype. The chain employs TRBV7-9 and TRBJ2-7; maybe TRBD2 (7 bases). Trimming left V 4 bases short and J 4 bases short, with 14 bases between. The germline gives CDR1 SEHNR, CDR2 FQNEAQ (reference sequence). The length of the CDR3 is 14 residues. CDR3 nucleotide sequence: TGTGCCAGCAGCTCCGGGGGGACACCTTACGAGCAGTACTTC. Translated: CASSSGGTPYEQYF.

This clonotype came up many times. V is TRBV7-2 and J is TRBJ2-7; no clear D. V was pared by 5 bases and J by 0 bases, with 11 bases between. This CDR3 has 14 residues. Germline CDR1 is SGHTA and CDR2 is FQGNSA. The DNA of the CDR3 is TGTGCCAGCAGCCCCCATAAGAGCTCCTACGAGCAGTACTTC. As protein: CASSPHKSSYEQYF.

This clonotype appeared many times. This chain connects TRBV29-1 to TRBJ2-2; D unclear. Germline V gene data show CDR1 as SQVTM and CDR2 as ANQGSEA. This CDR3 is built from 14 residues. Between the trimmed V and J ends, which lost 7 bases and 6 bases, there was a span of 18 bases. CDR3 coding DNA: TGCAGCGCTGCTTTCAGGCCGCCGGCCGGGGAGCTGTTTTTT. The encoded protein is CSAAFRPPAGELFF.

This clonotype was observed at least ten times. The chain links TRBV20-1 to TRBJ1-6; perhaps TRBD1 as D (5 bases). This CDR3 is built from 15 residues. Germline assignment: CDR1 DFQATT and CDR2 SNEGSKA (reference sequence). V lost 2 bases, J lost 6 bases, and 14 bases lay in between. CDR3: CSARPGTGTNSPLHF. In DNA, the CDR3 is TGCAGTGCTAGACCAGGGACCGGCACTAATTCACCCCTCCACTTT.

This clonotype came up many times. This rearrangement joins TRBV5-1 to TRBJ1-1, with 9 nucleotides matching TRBD1. The CDR3 totals 15 residues. The germline V gene has CDR1 SGHRS and CDR2 YFSETQ. V was clipped by 3 bases and J by 4 bases; unmatched bases: 7. The CDR3 is CASSSGTGRGTEAFF. The CDR3 nucleotides read TGCGCCAGCAGCTCAGGGACAGGGAGGGGCACTGAAGCTTTCTTT.